This is a list of T cell receptor beta chains from one sample in a study of CD8 T cells in ankylosing spondylitis. TCRdb re-derived calls from the 5' RACE reads in MiXCR, one entry per CDR3 protein. Of 100,000 to 150,000 distinct CDR3 sequences detected, roughly 11% appear once; the ten largest clones hold roughly 4%. The sample comprised blood, either unsorted or a sorted T cell fraction (not recorded which). The receptor set was obtained from a female donor with ankylosing spondylitis or in good health (not recorded which). CDR3s include the opening cysteine and the closing phenylalanine or tryptophan. A D gene is named only where the DNA matches it firmly. Expanded clones are given a class, and other clones once, few, many or no size at all.

d_call,j_call,v_call,clone_size,cdr3_nt,cdr3_aa
TRBD1,TRBJ1-5,TRBV16,many,TGTGCCAGCAGCCAATCGGCCAGGGGGAATCAGCCCCAGCATTTT,CASSQSARGNQPQHF
NA,TRBJ2-7,TRBV2,NA,TGTGCCAGCAGTGAAGGGTACGAGCAGTACTTC,CASSEGYEQYF
NA,TRBJ2-1,TRBV2,many,TGTGCCAGCACGCAGGGCATCATCCTTTCCTACAATGAGCAGTTCTTC,CASTQGIILSYNEQFF
NA,TRBJ1-2,TRBV3-1,many,TGTGCCAGCAGCCAAGAAACAGCACGTGGCTACACCTTC,CASSQETARGYTF
NA,TRBJ2-1,TRBV6-5,few,TGTGCCAGCAGTTACCATGGGAATGAGCAGTTCTTC,CASSYHGNEQFF
NA,TRBJ1-1,TRBV11-3,many,TGTGCCAGCATCCCAGGGGCGATGAACACTGAAGCTTTCTTT,CASIPGAMNTEAFF
NA,TRBJ2-1,TRBV21-1,many,TGTGCCAGGGGCAATGAGCAGTTCTTC,CARGNEQFF
NA,TRBJ2-3,TRBV28,many,TGTGCCAGCAGTGGGCAGGCGAGCACAGATACGCAGTATTTT,CASSGQASTDTQYF
NA,TRBJ2-5,TRBV20-1,many,TGCAGTGCTGGGGAGGAGGGGACCCAGTACTTC,CSAGEEGTQYF
NA,TRBJ2-4,TRBV12-3/TRBV12-4,many,TGTGCCAGCAGTTCACACTCAAGGGGGACGGCCTTCCTAGCCAAAAACATTCAGTACTTC,CASSSHSRGTAFLAKNIQYF
NA,TRBJ1-1,TRBV7-9,many,TGTGCCAGCAGCTCTCCATCCGTTACAGGGCCTGAAGCTTTCTTT,CASSSPSVTGPEAFF
NA,TRBJ1-1,TRBV2,many,TGTGCCAGCACGCAGGAGGTTAGAGGTCTGAGGCGCACTGAAGCTTTCTTT,CASTQEVRGLRRTEAFF
TRBD2,TRBJ2-5,TRBV7-2,many,TGTGCCAGCAGCTTGCTTTACAGCGGGGCAGAGACCCAGTACTTC,CASSLLYSGAETQYF
NA,TRBJ2-7,TRBV29-1,many,TGCAGCGTTGTCCCCAGGATCGGAGACGAGCAGTACTTC,CSVVPRIGDEQYF
TRBD1,TRBJ1-1,TRBV19,few,TGTGCCAGTAGTAAGGAGGGGGCGCGAACTGAAGCTTTCTTT,CASSKEGARTEAFF
TRBD2,TRBJ2-7,TRBV6-2/TRBV6-3,few,TGTGCCAGCAGCCGAAAGGCGGGACTAGCTACCGCGGGAAACTTC,CASSRKAGLATAGNF
NA,TRBJ1-1,TRBV29-1,many,TGCAGCGTTTGCAGGGAAACGAGCACTGAAGCTTTCTTT,CSVCRETSTEAFF
NA,TRBJ1-1,TRBV20-1,once,TGCAGTGCTAGGTTAGGGGACACTGAAGCTTTCTTT,CSARLGDTEAFF
NA,TRBJ1-2,TRBV7-9,NA,TGTGCCAGCAGCCCGATTGACCGTGACTATGGCTACACCTTC,CASSPIDRDYGYTF